The T cell receptor (beta chain) under discussion was sequenced for a study of shared clonotypes between healthy human individuals. For the study at large: Participating donors consisted of two women and a few men aged 18 to 49. Study findings and constraints: Enrolling few donors narrowed the genetic and exposure-history diversity that was represented. Rarefaction exposed incomplete sorted-subset sequencing despite large depth.

CDR3 length: 13 residues. Germline V gene sequence: CDR1 SGDLS, CDR2 YYNGEE. V dropped 2 bases and J dropped 3 bases, with 8 bases sitting between them. This clone was counted a few times. Its antigen is as yet unknown. CD8 cells regarded as naive lacked CD45RO, were positively chosen for CCR7, and omitted terminally differentiated effector memory CD45RA+ cells. Donors were healthy HIV-negative adults without recently reported acute infections or vaccinations. Using immunoSEQ multiplex PCR, the repertoire was profiled, and TCRdb retains in-frame clones only, with some absent. This sample has around 2.1 million clones, with approximately 94% found just once.

The source of this sequence is a man between 18 and 29 years old in good health. Some clones in this sample may be carry-over from other donors' samples. The sequenced sample was naive CD8+ T cells from PBMCs. The rearrangement uses TRBV9 and TRBJ1-1; D ambiguous. This chain's CDR3 is CASSVDLYTEAFF. The CDR3, as DNA: TGTGCCAGCAGCGTTGACCTATACACTGAAGCTTTCTTT.